Listed below are T cell receptor beta chains from one sample, sequenced in a study of technical replicates of blood from several donors. The assay was immunoSEQ multiplex PCR, and TCRdb's table has in-frame clones only and misses some. The sample has about 80,000 clones, 90% to 95% seen once. The specimen sequenced was T cells isolated from PBMCs. These receptors originate from a human donor in good health. Each CDR3 is given with its conserved first and last residue. A D gene is named only where the DNA matches it firmly. Some rows have no size entry. The others give once, few or many, or a class for an expanded clone.

cdr3_nt: TGTGCCAGCAGTTTAGAGGGCATAGGGCCCTACGAGCAGTACTTC
cdr3_aa: CASSLEGIGPYEQYF
v_call: TRBV27
j_call: TRBJ2-7
d_call: NA
clone_size: NA

cdr3_nt: TGTGCCAGCAGTACCACAGGTTTCGAGCAGTTCTTC
cdr3_aa: CASSTTGFEQFF
v_call: TRBV11-3
j_call: TRBJ2-1
d_call: NA
clone_size: NA

cdr3_nt: TGCGCCAGCAGCTCGGGACAGGGGGTACAAGTAGGCGAAAAACTGTTTTTT
cdr3_aa: CASSSGQGVQVGEKLFF
v_call: TRBV5-1
j_call: TRBJ1-4
d_call: TRBD1
clone_size: NA

cdr3_nt: TGTGCCAGCAGCCAAGATCCCAGGTGGTCCGAAAAACTGTTTTTT
cdr3_aa: CASSQDPRWSEKLFF
v_call: TRBV14
j_call: TRBJ1-4
d_call: NA
clone_size: NA

cdr3_nt: TGTGCCTGGAAGGGACAGGGGGAGACCCAGTACTTC
cdr3_aa: CAWKGQGETQYF
v_call: TRBV30
j_call: TRBJ2-5
d_call: TRBD1
clone_size: NA

cdr3_nt: TGTGCCAGCGGTGGCCAGACACGCCAAGAGACCCAGTACTTC
cdr3_aa: CASGGQTRQETQYF
v_call: TRBV2
j_call: TRBJ2-5
d_call: NA
clone_size: NA

cdr3_nt: TGTGCTAGTGGTTTGGTACCCGAGTCGTATTACGAGCAGTACTTC
cdr3_aa: CASGLVPESYYEQYF
v_call: TRBV12-5
j_call: TRBJ2-7
d_call: NA
clone_size: NA

cdr3_nt: TGTGCCAGCAGCCGGGGTGCTGGAAACACCATATATTTT
cdr3_aa: CASSRGAGNTIYF
v_call: TRBV6-5
j_call: TRBJ1-3
d_call: NA
clone_size: once

cdr3_nt: TGTGCCAGCAGCTTAGTTCGGAGGAACACTGAAGCTTTCTTT
cdr3_aa: CASSLVRRNTEAFF
v_call: TRBV7-9
j_call: TRBJ1-1
d_call: NA
clone_size: NA

cdr3_nt: TGTGCCAGCAGCCAAATAAATGGCTACACCTTC
cdr3_aa: CASSQINGYTF
v_call: TRBV4-2
j_call: TRBJ1-2
d_call: NA
clone_size: NA

cdr3_nt: TGTGCCAGCATACCTGCTAGCGGAATAACTAGCACAGATACGCAGTATTTT
cdr3_aa: CASIPASGITSTDTQYF
v_call: TRBV2
j_call: TRBJ2-3
d_call: TRBD2
clone_size: NA

cdr3_nt: TGTGCCAGCAGCTTAATCGGGAGCTCCTACGAGCAGTACTTC
cdr3_aa: CASSLIGSSYEQYF
v_call: TRBV7-8
j_call: TRBJ2-7
d_call: NA
clone_size: NA

cdr3_nt: TGCGCCAGCAGCTTGGAAGGGACTCCTACCACAGATACGCAGTATTTT
cdr3_aa: CASSLEGTPTTDTQYF
v_call: TRBV5-1
j_call: TRBJ2-3
d_call: NA
clone_size: NA

cdr3_nt: TGTGCCAGCAGCAAAGCCTACAGGGGAAACTCCTACGAGCAGTACTTC
cdr3_aa: CASSKAYRGNSYEQYF
v_call: TRBV21-1
j_call: TRBJ2-7
d_call: NA
clone_size: NA

cdr3_nt: TGTGCCACCAGCAGAGGTCTAGCGATAGATACGCAGTATTTT
cdr3_aa: CATSRGLAIDTQYF
v_call: TRBV15
j_call: TRBJ2-3
d_call: NA
clone_size: NA

cdr3_nt: TGTGCCATCAGTGGGACTAGCGGGAGCCAGGAGACCCAGTACTTC
cdr3_aa: CAISGTSGSQETQYF
v_call: TRBV10-3
j_call: TRBJ2-5
d_call: TRBD2
clone_size: NA

cdr3_nt: TGTGCCAGCAGCCCGAGTCCCGGGACTAGCGGGAGTTCGTACAATGAGCAGTTCTTC
cdr3_aa: CASSPSPGTSGSSYNEQFF
v_call: TRBV9
j_call: TRBJ2-1
d_call: TRBD2
clone_size: once

cdr3_nt: TGTGCCAGCAGGGATACAGGGGGAATAACTAATGAAAAACTGTTTTTT
cdr3_aa: CASRDTGGITNEKLFF
v_call: TRBV28
j_call: TRBJ1-4
d_call: TRBD1
clone_size: NA

cdr3_nt: TGTGCCAGCAGTGAAGCGCTTTGGGCAGGGTCCGGCGAGACCCAGTACTTC
cdr3_aa: CASSEALWAGSGETQYF
v_call: TRBV6-1
j_call: TRBJ2-5
d_call: NA
clone_size: NA

cdr3_nt: TGTGCCAGCAGTACAGGGGATGGGGAGACCCAGTACTTC
cdr3_aa: CASSTGDGETQYF
v_call: TRBV4-2
j_call: TRBJ2-5
d_call: TRBD1
clone_size: once

cdr3_nt: TGTGCCAGTACGCGGGGTTGGTATGGCTACACCTTC
cdr3_aa: CASTRGWYGYTF
v_call: TRBV19
j_call: TRBJ1-2
d_call: NA
clone_size: once

cdr3_nt: TGTGCCAGCAGCGGCTACAGGGCCGAGAACACTGAAGCTTTCTTT
cdr3_aa: CASSGYRAENTEAFF
v_call: TRBV7-9
j_call: TRBJ1-1
d_call: NA
clone_size: once

cdr3_nt: TGTGCCAGCAGCTTTAGTCTAGCGGGAGGGCCCTCTCCCTACGAGCAGTACTTC
cdr3_aa: CASSFSLAGGPSPYEQYF
v_call: TRBV7-8
j_call: TRBJ2-7
d_call: TRBD2
clone_size: NA

cdr3_nt: TGTGCCAGCAACAGGGCAACAAATCAGCCCCAGCATTTT
cdr3_aa: CASNRATNQPQHF
v_call: TRBV2
j_call: TRBJ1-5
d_call: NA
clone_size: NA

cdr3_nt: TGTGCCAGCAGCCAGACCGCAAGCATTAGCAGCGCTAGCGGGAGCTCCTACAATGAGCAGTTCTTC
cdr3_aa: CASSQTASISSASGSSYNEQFF
v_call: TRBV4-2
j_call: TRBJ2-1
d_call: TRBD2
clone_size: NA

cdr3_nt: TGCGCCAGCAGCCGATTAAGGCGGGAGGCGCAGTACTTC
cdr3_aa: CASSRLRREAQYF
v_call: TRBV5-1
j_call: TRBJ2-7
d_call: TRBD2
clone_size: few

cdr3_nt: TGTGCCAGCAGTGAAGGGACAGGGGGGTTTGAAAAACTGTTTTTT
cdr3_aa: CASSEGTGGFEKLFF
v_call: TRBV6-1
j_call: TRBJ1-4
d_call: TRBD1
clone_size: once

cdr3_nt: TGTGCCAGCAGCTTAGGAGGGGGCGAGCAGTACTTC
cdr3_aa: CASSLGGGEQYF
v_call: TRBV7-2
j_call: TRBJ2-7
d_call: NA
clone_size: NA

cdr3_nt: TGTGCCAGCAGCGCAACTAGCGAGCAGTACTTC
cdr3_aa: CASSATSEQYF
v_call: TRBV5-6
j_call: TRBJ2-7
d_call: NA
clone_size: NA

cdr3_nt: TGTGCCAGCAGCTTGGGTCAGTTTGACGAGCAGTACTTC
cdr3_aa: CASSLGQFDEQYF
v_call: TRBV5-8
j_call: TRBJ2-7
d_call: NA
clone_size: few

cdr3_nt: TGTGCCAGCAGCCGTTGGAGGACCGACACCGGGGAGCTGTTTTTT
cdr3_aa: CASSRWRTDTGELFF
v_call: TRBV2
j_call: TRBJ2-2
d_call: NA
clone_size: once

cdr3_nt: TGTGCCTGGGCCTCCCTGACAGGCGGCGGACAGCCCCAGCATTTT
cdr3_aa: CAWASLTGGGQPQHF
v_call: TRBV30
j_call: TRBJ1-5
d_call: NA
clone_size: NA

cdr3_nt: TGCAGCGTCACATGGCGGGGTACAGACGAGCAGTACTTC
cdr3_aa: CSVTWRGTDEQYF
v_call: TRBV29-1
j_call: TRBJ2-7
d_call: NA
clone_size: NA